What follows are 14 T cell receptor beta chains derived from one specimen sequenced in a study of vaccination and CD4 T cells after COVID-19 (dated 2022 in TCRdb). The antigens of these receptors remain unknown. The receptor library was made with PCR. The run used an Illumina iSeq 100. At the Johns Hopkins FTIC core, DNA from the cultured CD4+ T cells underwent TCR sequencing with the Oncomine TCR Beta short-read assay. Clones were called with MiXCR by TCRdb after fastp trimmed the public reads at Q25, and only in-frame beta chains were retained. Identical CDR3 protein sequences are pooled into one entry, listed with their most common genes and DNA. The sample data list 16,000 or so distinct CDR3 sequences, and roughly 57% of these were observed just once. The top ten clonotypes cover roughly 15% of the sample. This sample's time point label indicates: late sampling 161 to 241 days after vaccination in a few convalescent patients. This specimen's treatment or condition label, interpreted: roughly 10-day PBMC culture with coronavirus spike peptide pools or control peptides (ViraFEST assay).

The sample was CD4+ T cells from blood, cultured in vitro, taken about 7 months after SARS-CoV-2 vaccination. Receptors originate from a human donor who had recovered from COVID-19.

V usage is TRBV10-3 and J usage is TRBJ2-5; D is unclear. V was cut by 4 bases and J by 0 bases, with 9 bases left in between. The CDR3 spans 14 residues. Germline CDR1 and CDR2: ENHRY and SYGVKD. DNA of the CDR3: TGTGCCATCAGTGTTTCAGAGAACCAAGAGACCCAGTACTTC. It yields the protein CAISVSENQETQYF.

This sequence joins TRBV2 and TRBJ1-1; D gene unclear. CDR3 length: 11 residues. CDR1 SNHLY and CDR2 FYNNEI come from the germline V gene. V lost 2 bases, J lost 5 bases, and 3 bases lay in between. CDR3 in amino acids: CASSEWTEAFF. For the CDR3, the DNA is TGTGCCAGCAGTGAATGGACTGAAGCTTTCTTT.

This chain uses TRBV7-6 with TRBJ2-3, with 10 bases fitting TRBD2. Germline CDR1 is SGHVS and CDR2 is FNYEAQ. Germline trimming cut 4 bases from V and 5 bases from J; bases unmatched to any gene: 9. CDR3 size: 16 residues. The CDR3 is CASSSQAGGPEDTQYF. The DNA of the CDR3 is TGTGCCAGCAGCTCCCAAGCGGGAGGGCCTGAAGATACGCAGTATTTT.

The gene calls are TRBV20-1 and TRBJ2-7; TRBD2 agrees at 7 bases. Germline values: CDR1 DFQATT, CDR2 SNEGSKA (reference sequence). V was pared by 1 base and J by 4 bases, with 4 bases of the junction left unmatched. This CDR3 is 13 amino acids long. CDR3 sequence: CSARADGGYEQYF. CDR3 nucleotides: TGCAGTGCTAGAGCGGACGGGGGGTACGAGCAGTACTTC.

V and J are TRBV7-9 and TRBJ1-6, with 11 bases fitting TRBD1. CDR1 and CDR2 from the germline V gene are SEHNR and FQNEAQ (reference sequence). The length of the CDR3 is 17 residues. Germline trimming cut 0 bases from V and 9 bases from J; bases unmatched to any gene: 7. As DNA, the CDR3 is TGTGCCAGCAGCTTAGCGCAAGGACAGGGGGCGCGTTCACCCCTCCACTTT. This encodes CASSLAQGQGARSPLHF. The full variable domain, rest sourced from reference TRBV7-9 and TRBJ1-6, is DTGVSQNPRHKITKRGQNVTFRCDPISEHNRLYWYRQTLGQGPEFLTYFQNEAQLEKSRLLSDRFSAERPKGSFSTLEIQRTEQGDSAMYLCASSLAQGQGARSPLHFGNGTRLTVT.

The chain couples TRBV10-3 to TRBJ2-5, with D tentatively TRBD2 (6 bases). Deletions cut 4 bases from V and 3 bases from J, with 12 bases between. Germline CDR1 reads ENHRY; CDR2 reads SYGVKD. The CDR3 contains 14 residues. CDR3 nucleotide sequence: TGTGCCATCAGTGGGACGACTAGGGAAGAGACCCAGTACTTC. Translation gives CAISGTTREETQYF.

As DNA, the CDR3 is TGCAGTGCTAGGGGGGGAATGAACACTGAAGCTTTCTTT. It encodes CSARGGMNTEAFF. V usage is TRBV20-1 and J usage is TRBJ1-1, with a weak D call TRBD1 (5 bases). V lost 3 bases, J lost 0 bases, and 8 bases lay in between. Germline CDR1 and CDR2: DFQATT and SNEGSKA (reference sequence). The CDR3 consists of 13 residues.

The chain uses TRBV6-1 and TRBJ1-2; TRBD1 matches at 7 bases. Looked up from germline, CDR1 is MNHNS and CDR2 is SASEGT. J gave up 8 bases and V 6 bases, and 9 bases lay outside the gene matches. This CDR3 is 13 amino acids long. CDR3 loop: CASRRDRAEGYTF. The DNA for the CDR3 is TGTGCCAGCAGACGAGACAGGGCTGAGGGCTACACCTTC.

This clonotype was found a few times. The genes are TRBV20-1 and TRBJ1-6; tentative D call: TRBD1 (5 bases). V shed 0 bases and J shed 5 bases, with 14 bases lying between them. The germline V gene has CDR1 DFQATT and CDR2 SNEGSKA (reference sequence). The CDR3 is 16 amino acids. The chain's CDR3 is CSARDMRRGHNSPLHF. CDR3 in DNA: TGCAGTGCTAGAGATATGAGAAGGGGACATAATTCACCCCTCCACTTT.

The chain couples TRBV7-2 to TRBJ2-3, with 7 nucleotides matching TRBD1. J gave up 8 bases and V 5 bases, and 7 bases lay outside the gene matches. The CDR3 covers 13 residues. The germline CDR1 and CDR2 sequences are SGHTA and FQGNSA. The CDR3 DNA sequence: TGTGCCAGCAGCAACGACAGGGCTGGTACGCAGTATTTT. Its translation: CASSNDRAGTQYF.

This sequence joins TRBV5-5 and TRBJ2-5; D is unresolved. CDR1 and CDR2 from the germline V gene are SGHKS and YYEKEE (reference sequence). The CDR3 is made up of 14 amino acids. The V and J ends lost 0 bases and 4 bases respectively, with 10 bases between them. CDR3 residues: CASSLEGYGETQYF. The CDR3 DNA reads TGTGCCAGCAGCTTGGAAGGGTACGGAGAGACCCAGTACTTC.

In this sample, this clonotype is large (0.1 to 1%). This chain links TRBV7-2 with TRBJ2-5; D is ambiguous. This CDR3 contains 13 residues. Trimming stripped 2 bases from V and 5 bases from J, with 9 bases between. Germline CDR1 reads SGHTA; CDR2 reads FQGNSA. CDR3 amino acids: CASSLSLGETQYF. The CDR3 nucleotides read TGTGCCAGCAGCTTATCCCTGGGGGAGACCCAGTACTTC.

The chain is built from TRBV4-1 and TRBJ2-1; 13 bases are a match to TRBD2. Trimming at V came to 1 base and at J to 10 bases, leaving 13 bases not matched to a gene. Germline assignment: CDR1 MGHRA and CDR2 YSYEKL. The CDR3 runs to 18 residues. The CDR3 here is CASSQVPSLAGGPGEQFF. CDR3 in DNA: TGCGCCAGCAGCCAAGTCCCCTCACTAGCGGGGGGGCCGGGGGAGCAGTTCTTC.

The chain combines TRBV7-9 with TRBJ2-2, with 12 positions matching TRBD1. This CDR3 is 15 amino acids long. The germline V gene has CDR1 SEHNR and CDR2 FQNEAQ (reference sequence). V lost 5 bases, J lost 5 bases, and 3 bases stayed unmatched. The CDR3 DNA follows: TGTGCCAGCAGCCCGGGACAGGGGGCGACCGGGGAGCTGTTTTTT. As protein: CASSPGQGATGELFF. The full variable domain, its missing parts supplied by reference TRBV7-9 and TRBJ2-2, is DTGVSQNPRHKITKRGQNVTFRCDPISEHNRLYWYRQTLGQGPEFLTYFQNEAQLEKSRLLSDRFSAERPKGSFSTLEIQRTEQGDSAMYLCASSPGQGATGELFFGEGSRLTVL.